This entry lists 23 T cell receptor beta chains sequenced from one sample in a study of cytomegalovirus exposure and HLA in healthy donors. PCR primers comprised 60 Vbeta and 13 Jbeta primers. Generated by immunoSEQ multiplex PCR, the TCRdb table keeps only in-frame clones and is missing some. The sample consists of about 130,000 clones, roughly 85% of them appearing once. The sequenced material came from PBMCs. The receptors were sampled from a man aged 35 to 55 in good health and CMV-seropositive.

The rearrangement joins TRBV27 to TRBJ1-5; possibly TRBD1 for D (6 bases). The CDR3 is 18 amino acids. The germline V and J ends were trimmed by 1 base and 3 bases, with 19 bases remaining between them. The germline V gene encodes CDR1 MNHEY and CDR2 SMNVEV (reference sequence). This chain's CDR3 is CASSLWGPGESDNQPQHF. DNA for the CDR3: TGTGCCAGCAGTTTATGGGGACCAGGGGAGTCTGACAATCAGCCCCAGCATTTT.

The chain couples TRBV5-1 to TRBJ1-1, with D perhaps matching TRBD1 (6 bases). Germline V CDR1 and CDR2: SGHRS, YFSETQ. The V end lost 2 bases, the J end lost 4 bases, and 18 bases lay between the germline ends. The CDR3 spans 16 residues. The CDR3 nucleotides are TGCGCCAGCAGCTTCTCTACAACAGGGACGGGCACTGAAGCTTTCTTT. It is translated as CASSFSTTGTGTEAFF.

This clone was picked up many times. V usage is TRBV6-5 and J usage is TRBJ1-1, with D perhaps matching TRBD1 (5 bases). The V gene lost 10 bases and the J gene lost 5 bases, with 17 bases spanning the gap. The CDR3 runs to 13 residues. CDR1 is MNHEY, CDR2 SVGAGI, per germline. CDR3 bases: TGTGCCACCTTACCTCAGGGTTGGACTGAAGCTTTCTTT. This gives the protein CATLPQGWTEAFF.

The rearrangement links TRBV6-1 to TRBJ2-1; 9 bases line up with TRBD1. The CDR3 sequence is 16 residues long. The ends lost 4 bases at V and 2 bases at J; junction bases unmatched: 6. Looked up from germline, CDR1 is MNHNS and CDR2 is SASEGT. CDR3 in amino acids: CASSGTGALTYNEQFF. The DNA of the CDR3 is TGTGCCAGCAGTGGGACAGGGGCCCTAACCTACAATGAGCAGTTCTTC.

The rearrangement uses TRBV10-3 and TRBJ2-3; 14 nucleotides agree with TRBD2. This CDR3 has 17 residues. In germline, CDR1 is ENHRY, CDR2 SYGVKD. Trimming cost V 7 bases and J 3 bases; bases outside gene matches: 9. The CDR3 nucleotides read TGTGCCATCACCCAAGGGACTAGCGGGAGCGGGACAGATACGCAGTATTTT. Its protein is CAITQGTSGSGTDTQYF.

CDR3 amino acids: CATSTTYEQYF. CDR3 bases: TGTGCCACCTCAACTACCTACGAGCAGTACTTC. V and J are TRBV28 and TRBJ2-7; D not resolved. Trimming stripped 10 bases from V and 2 bases from J, with 9 bases between. Germline V gene lookup returns CDR1 MDHEN and CDR2 SYDVKM. CDR3 length equals 11 residues.

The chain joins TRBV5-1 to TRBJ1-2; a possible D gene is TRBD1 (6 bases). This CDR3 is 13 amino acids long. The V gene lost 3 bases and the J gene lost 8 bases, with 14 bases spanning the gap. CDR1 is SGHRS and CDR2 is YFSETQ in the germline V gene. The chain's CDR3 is CASSSDSTVGYTF. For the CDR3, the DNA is TGCGCCAGCAGCTCGGACAGTACTGTAGGCTACACCTTC.

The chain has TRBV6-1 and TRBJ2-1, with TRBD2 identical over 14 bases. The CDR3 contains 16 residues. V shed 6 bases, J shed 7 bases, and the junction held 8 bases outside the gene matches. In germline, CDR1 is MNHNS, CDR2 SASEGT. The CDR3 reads CASREPGLAGVNEQFF. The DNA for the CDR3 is TGTGCCAGCAGGGAACCGGGACTAGCGGGAGTAAATGAGCAGTTCTTC.

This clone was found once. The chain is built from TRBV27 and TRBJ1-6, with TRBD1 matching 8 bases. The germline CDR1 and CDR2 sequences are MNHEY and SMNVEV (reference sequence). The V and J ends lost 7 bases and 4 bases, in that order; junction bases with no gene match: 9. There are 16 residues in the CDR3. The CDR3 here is CASTSPGQDYNSPLHF. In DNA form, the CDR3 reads TGTGCCAGCACGTCGCCGGGACAGGATTATAATTCACCCCTCCACTTT.

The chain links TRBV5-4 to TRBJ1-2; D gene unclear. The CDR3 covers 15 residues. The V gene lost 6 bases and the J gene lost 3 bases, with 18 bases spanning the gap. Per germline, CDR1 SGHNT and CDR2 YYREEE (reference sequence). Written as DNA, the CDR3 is TGTGCCAGCACCCTTGGGAGTCTAGGCCACTATGGCTACACCTTC. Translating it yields CASTLGSLGHYGYTF.

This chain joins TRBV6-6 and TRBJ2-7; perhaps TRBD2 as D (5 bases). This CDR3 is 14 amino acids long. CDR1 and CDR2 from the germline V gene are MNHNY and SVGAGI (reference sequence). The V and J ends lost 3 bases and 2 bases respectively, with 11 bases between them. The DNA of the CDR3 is TGTGCCAGCAGTTATAGAGGGTCGGCCTACGAGCAGTACTTC. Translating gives CASSYRGSAYEQYF.

The CDR3 bases are TGTGCCAGCAGTAGCCCCCTCGTCCGGTCCGGGCAGTTCTTC. Its protein is CASSSPLVRSGQFF. The J gene is TRBJ2-1, the V gene TRBV25-1; D gene ambiguous. This CDR3 spans 14 amino acids. Germline V CDR1 and CDR2: MGHDK, SYGVNS. Trimming stripped 5 bases from V and 12 bases from J, with 20 bases between.

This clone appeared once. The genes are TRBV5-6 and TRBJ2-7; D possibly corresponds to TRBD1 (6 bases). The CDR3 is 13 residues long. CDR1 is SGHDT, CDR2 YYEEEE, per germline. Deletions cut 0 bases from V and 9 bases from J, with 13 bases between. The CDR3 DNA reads TGTGCCAGCAGCTTGGCCAGGGGAAGTGCGCAGTACTTC. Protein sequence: CASSLARGSAQYF.

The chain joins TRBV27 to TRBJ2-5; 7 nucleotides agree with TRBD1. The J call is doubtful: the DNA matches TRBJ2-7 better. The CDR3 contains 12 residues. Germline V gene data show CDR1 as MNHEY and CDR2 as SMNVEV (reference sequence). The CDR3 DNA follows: TGTGCCAGCAGGGACAGGTCCTACGAGCAGTACTTC. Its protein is CASRDRSYEQYF.

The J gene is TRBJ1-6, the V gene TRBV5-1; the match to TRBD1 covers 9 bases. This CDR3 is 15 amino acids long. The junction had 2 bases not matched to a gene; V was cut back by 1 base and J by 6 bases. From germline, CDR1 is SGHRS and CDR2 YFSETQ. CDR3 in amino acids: CASSLTGGRNSPLHF. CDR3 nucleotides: TGCGCCAGCAGCTTGACAGGGGGCCGTAATTCACCCCTCCACTTT. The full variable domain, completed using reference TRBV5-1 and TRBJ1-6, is KAGVTQTPRYLIKTRGQQVTLSCSPISGHRSVSWYQQTPGQGLQFLFEYFSETQRNKGNFPGRFSGRQFSNSRSEMNVSTLELGDSALYLCASSLTGGRNSPLHFGNGTRLTVT.

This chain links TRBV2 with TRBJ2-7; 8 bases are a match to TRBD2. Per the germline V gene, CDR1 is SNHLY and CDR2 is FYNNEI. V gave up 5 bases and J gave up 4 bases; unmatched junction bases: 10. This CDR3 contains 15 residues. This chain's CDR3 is CASSPDPGGVYEQYF. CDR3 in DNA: TGTGCCAGCAGTCCCGATCCGGGAGGGGTGTACGAGCAGTACTTC.

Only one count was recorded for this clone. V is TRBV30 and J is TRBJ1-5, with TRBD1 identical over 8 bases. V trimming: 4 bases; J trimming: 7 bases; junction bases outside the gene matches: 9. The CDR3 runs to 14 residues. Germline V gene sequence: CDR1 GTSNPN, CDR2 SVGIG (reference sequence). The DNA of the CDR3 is TGTGCCTGGAATCCAACAGGGGGGCGACAGCCCCAGCATTTT. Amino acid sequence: CAWNPTGGRQPQHF.

CDR3 bases: TGCGCCAGCAGTGAGTCGACAGAGTTCTATGGCTACACCTTC. It yields the protein CASSESTEFYGYTF. This sequence joins TRBV10-1 and TRBJ1-2; D is possibly TRBD1 (5 bases). In germline, CDR1 is WNHNN, CDR2 SYGVQD (reference sequence). Trimming shortened V by 0 bases and J by 4 bases, and 9 bases separated the two germline ends. The CDR3 has 14 residues.

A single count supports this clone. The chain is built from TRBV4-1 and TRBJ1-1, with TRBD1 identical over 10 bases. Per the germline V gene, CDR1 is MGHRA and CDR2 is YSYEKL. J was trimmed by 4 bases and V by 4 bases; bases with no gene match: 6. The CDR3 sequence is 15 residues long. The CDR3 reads CASSPRDRGSTEAFF. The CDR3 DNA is TGCGCCAGCAGCCCTAGGGACAGGGGTAGCACTGAAGCTTTCTTT.

The chain's CDR3 is CASSSTGGNEKLFF. In DNA form, the CDR3 reads TGTGCCAGCAGCTCGACAGGGGGGAATGAAAAACTGTTTTTT. V is TRBV5-4 and J is TRBJ1-4, with 9 bases lining up with TRBD1. J was trimmed by 5 bases and V by 3 bases; bases with no gene match: 2. The germline CDR1 and CDR2 sequences are SGHNT and YYREEE (reference sequence). The CDR3 spans 14 residues.

CDR3 sequence reads: CASSLDWLTGELFF. CDR3 bases: TGCGCCAGCAGCTTGGATTGGCTCACCGGGGAGCTGTTTTTT. The chain recombines TRBV5-1 with TRBJ2-2; D gene uncertain. The CDR3 sequence is 14 residues long. Trimming removed 0 bases from V and 4 bases from J, with 7 bases in between. Germline V CDR1 and CDR2: SGHRS, YFSETQ.

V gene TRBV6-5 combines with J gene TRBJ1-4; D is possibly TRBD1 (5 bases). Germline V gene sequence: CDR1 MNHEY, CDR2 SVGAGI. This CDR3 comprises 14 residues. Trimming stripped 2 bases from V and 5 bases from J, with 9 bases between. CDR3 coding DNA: TGTGCCAGCAGTTACCACAGGAAGAATGAAAAACTGTTTTTT. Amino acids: CASSYHRKNEKLFF.

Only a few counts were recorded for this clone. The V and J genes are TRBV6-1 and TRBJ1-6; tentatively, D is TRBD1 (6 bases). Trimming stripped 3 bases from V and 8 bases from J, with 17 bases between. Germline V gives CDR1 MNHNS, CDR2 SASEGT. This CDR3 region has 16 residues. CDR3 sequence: CASSDTTKAGDSPLHF. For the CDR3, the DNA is TGTGCCAGCAGTGATACGACCAAAGCAGGGGATTCACCCCTCCACTTT.